The sequence of this T cell receptor (beta chain) was determined in a study of blood T cell repertoires in COVID-19 (TCRdb year 2020). Study-wide context: Collaborator samples came from the United States, Italy and Spain and covered acute and convalescent phases of COVID-19. The repertoires were released in a freely available public database intended as a resource for research on the immune response to SARS-CoV-2. The sample metadata nearly always contained a de-identified subject ID, COVID-19 status, age in years and sex. The samples were drawn from two sources: the first 160 participants of the ongoing ImmuneRACE study, and 1,200 or so subjects contributed by 6 global collaborators. HLA class I and class II types, where available, came from metadata supplied by the sample provider rather than from assay-based typing. Deeply sampled blood TCRbeta repertoires from subjects exposed to, actively infected with, or recovered from COVID-19 were included in the dataset. The material from the prospective study consisted of cDNA or gDNA derived from T cells, B-cell-depleted T cells, or PBMCs.

CDR1 and CDR2 are drawn from the germline V gene: MDHEN, SYDVKM. For this chain, trimming is 6 bases at the V end and 0 bases at the J end, and the number of junction bases without a gene match is 4. Inclusive of the bounding cysteine and phenylalanine, the CDR3 is 16 residues long. This entry keeps only the CDR3 DNA: 48 bases, framed from base 1. Overall study outcomes, separate from this receptor: How much clinical and demographic metadata was included differed by source and by participant, and the metadata was provided uncurated.

The collaborating institutions used their own protocols to collect whole blood in K2EDTA tubes. For TCRbeta analysis, collaborator samples were shipped as frozen whole blood, as isolated PBMCs, or as DNA extracted from either sample type. TCRbeta CDR3 regions were amplified from genomic DNA using the immunoSEQ Assay, a bias-controlled multiplex PCR. Concerning the study's data processing: Within the assay, amplification of reference gene primers was used to estimate how many nucleated cells each sample contained. Sequence reads were collapsed and filtered to measure the absolute abundance of every unique TCRbeta CDR3 rearrangement. Productive Simpson clonality was computed per sample as the square root of Simpson's diversity index over productive rearrangements. Imported from immuneACCESS, the table was reduced by TCRdb to in-frame sequences with V and J called. These copies leave out some clones; in studies compared against another copy, an unresolved V gene accounts for under half, and the cause of the remainder is not known. V and J calls and clone size follow that table, whereas D and trimming were derived from the DNA. The table for this sample lists fewer than 140,000 clones; over 70% of them were counted only once. The ten largest clones capture about 1% of the sample.

A word on this clone: The clone's antigen remains unknown. Base qualities were left out, and no much larger clone turns up one base away.

Sequencing was carried out using peripheral blood. The sequence links TRBV28 to TRBJ2-1; 11 central bases correspond to TRBD1. The receptor's source is a human donor with acute or convalescent COVID-19. The donor label of this sample is uncertain. The CDR3 sequence is CASSLGTGGSYNEQFF. The bases are TGTGCCAGCAGCCTCGGGACAGGGGGCTCCTACAATGAGCAGTTCTTC.